The T cell receptor (beta chain) described here comes from a study of T-cell memory formation after mild COVID-19. Regarding the study as a whole: Memory cells collected pre-infection included some clones that later responded, suggesting cross-reactive memory joined.

The CDR3 extends over 14 amino acids. Trimming took 4 bases from V and 7 from J, leaving 14 bases between them. Germline values: CDR1 SGHRS, CDR2 YFSETQ. One entry per CDR3 protein results from TCRdb running MiXCR on the 5' RACE reads. This sample yields 340,000 or so distinct CDR3 sequences, of which under 15% are seen a single time; 20% to 25% belongs to the top ten. Comments on this clonotype: The antigen remains unidentified.

The sequencing input was PBMCs or a T cell subset sorted from them (not recorded which). The chain links TRBV5-1 to TRBJ1-4; D remains unclear. The receptor's source is a man aged 18 to 29 who had mild COVID-19 (a few samples of this study predate the infection). Cell type and time point are not known. CDR3 DNA: TGCGCCAGCAGCCCTGTGTGGGCAACTGAAAAACTGTTTTTT. This codes for CASSPVWATEKLFF.